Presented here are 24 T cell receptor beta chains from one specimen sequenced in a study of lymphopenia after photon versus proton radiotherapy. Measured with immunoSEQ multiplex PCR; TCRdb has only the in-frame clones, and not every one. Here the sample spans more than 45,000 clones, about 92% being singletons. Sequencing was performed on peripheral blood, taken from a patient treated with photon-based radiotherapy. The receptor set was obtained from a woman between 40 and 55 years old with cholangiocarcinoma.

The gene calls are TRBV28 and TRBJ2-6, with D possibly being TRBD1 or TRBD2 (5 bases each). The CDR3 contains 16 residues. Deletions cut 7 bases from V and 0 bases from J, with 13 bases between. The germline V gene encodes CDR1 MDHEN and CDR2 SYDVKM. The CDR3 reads CASTPGDLSGANVLTF. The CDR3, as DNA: TGTGCCAGCACCCCCGGGGACCTCTCTGGGGCCAACGTCCTGACTTTC.

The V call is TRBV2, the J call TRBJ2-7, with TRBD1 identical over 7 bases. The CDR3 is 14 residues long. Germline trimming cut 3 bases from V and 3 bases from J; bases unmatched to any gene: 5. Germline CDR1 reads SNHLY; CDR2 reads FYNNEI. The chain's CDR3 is CASSESTGNYEQYF. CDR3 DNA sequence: TGTGCCAGCAGTGAGTCGACAGGGAACTACGAGCAGTACTTC.

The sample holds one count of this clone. The chain's CDR3 is CASSRDRGSEAFF. CDR3 coding DNA: TGTGCCAGCAGTAGGGACAGGGGGTCTGAAGCTTTCTTT. The chain joins TRBV6-1 to TRBJ1-1; 11 nucleotides line up with TRBD1. Germline CDR1 MNHNS, CDR2 SASEGT. The ends lost 5 bases at V and 6 bases at J; junction bases unmatched: 2. The CDR3 has 13 amino acids.

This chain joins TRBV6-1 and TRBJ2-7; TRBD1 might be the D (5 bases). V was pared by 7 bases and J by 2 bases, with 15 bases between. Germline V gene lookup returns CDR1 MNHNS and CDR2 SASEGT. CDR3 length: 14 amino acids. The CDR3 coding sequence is TGTGCCAGCAAGCATACAGGTGTAGCCTACGAGCAGTACTTC. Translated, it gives CASKHTGVAYEQYF.

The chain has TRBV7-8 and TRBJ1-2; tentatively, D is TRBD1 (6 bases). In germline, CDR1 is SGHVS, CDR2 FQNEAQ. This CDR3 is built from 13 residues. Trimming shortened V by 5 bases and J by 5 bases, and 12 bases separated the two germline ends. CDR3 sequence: CASSPGTPYGYTF. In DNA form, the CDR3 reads TGTGCCAGCAGCCCGGGGACACCGTATGGCTACACCTTC.

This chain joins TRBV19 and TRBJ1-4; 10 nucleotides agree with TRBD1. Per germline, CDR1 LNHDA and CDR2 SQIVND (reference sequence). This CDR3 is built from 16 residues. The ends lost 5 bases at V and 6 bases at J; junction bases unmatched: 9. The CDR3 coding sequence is TGTGCCAGTAGTCCTCTACCCGGGACAGGGGATGAAAAACTGTTTTTT. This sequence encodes CASSPLPGTGDEKLFF.

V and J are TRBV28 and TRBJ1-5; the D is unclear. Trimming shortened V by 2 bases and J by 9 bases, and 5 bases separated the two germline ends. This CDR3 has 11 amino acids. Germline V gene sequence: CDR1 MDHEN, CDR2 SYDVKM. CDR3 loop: CASSLAGPQHF. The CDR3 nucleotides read TGTGCCAGCAGTTTAGCAGGGCCCCAGCATTTT.

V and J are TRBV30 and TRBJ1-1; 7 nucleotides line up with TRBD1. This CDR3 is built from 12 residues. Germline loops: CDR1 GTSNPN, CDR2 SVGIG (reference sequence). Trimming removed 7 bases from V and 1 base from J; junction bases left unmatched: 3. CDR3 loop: CASYRGNTEAFF. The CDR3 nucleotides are TGTGCCTCGTACAGGGGGAACACTGAAGCTTTCTTT. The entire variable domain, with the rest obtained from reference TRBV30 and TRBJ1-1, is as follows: SQTIHQWPATLVQPVGSPLSLECTVEGTSNPNLYWYRQAAGRGLQLLFYSVGIGQISSEVPQNLSASRPQDRQFILSSKKLLLSDSGFYLCASYRGNTEAFFGQGTRLTVV.

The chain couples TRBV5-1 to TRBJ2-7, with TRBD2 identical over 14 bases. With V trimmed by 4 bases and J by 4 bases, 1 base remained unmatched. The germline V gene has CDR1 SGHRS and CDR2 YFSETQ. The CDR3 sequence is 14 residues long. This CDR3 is CASSGTSGSYEQYF. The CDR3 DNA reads TGCGCCAGCAGCGGGACTAGCGGGAGTTACGAGCAGTACTTC.

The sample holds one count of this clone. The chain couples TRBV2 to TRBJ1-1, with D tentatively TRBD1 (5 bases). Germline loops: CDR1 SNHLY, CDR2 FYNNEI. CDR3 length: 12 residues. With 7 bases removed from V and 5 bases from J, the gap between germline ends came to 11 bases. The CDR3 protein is CASISGSTEAFF. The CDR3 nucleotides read TGTGCCAGCATTTCAGGGAGTACTGAAGCTTTCTTT.

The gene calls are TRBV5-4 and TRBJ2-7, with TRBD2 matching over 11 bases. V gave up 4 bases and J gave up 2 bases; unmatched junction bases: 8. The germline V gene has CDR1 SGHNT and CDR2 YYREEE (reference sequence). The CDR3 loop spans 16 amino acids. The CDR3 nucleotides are TGTGCCAGCAGCCCGGGACTAGCGGAACCTCCCTACGAGCAGTACTTC. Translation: CASSPGLAEPPYEQYF.

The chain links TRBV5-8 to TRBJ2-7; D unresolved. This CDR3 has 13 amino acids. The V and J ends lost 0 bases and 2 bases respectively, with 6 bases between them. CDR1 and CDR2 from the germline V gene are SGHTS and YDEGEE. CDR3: CASSLDSPYEQYF. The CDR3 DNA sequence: TGTGCCAGCAGCTTGGACAGTCCCTACGAGCAGTACTTC.

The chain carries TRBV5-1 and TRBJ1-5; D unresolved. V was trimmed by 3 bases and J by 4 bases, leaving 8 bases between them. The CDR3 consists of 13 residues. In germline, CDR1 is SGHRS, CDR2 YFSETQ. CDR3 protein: CASSSVGNQPQHF. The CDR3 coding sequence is TGCGCCAGCAGCTCAGTCGGGAATCAGCCCCAGCATTTT.

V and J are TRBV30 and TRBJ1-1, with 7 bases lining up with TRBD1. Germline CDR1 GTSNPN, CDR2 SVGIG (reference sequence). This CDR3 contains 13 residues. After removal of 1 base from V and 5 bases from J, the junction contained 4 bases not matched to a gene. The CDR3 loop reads CAWSGQGWTEAFF. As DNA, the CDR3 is TGTGCCTGGAGTGGACAGGGTTGGACTGAAGCTTTCTTT.

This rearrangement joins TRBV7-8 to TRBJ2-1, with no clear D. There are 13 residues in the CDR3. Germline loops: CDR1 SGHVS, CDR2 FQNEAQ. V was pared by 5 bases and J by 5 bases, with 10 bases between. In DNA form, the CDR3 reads TGTGCCAGCAGCCCTATAGAGAACAATGAGCAGTTCTTC. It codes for CASSPIENNEQFF.

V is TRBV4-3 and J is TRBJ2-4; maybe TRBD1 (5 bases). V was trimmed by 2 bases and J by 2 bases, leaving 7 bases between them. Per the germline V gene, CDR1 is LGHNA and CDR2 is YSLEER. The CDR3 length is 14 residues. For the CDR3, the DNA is TGCGCCAGCAGCCAACAGGGCTCCAAAAACATTCAGTACTTC. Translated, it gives CASSQQGSKNIQYF.

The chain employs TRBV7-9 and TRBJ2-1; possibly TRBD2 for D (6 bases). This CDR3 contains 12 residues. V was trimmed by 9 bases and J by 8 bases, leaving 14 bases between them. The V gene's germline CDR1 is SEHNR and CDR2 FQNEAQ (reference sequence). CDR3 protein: CASEIPGDEQFF. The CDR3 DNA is TGTGCCAGTGAAATACCGGGGGATGAGCAGTTCTTC.

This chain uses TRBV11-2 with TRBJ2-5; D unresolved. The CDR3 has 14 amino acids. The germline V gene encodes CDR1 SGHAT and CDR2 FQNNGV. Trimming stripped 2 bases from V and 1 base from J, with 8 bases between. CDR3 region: CASSLNPVQETQYF. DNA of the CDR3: TGTGCCAGCAGCTTAAACCCGGTCCAAGAGACCCAGTACTTC.

CDR3 loop: CALRLNTEAFF. The CDR3 nucleotides are TGTGCCCTAAGGTTAAACACTGAAGCTTTCTTT. This chain links TRBV6-1 with TRBJ1-1, with D uncertain. The germline CDR1 and CDR2 sequences are MNHNS and SASEGT. Trimming removed 11 bases from V and 2 bases from J, with 9 bases in between. The CDR3 has 11 amino acids.

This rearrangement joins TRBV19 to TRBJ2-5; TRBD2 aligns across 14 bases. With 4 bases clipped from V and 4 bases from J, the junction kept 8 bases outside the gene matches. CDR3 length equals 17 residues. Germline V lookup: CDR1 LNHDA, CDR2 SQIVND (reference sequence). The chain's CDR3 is CASSTRLAGGGGETQYF. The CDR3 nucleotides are TGTGCCAGTAGTACCCGACTAGCGGGAGGGGGAGGAGAGACCCAGTACTTC.

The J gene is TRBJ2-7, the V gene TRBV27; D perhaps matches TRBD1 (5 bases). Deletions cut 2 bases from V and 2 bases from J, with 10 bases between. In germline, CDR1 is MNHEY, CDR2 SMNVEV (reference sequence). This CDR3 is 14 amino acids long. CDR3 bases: TGTGCCAGCAGTTTAATGGGCAGGGCCTACGAGCAGTACTTC. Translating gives CASSLMGRAYEQYF.

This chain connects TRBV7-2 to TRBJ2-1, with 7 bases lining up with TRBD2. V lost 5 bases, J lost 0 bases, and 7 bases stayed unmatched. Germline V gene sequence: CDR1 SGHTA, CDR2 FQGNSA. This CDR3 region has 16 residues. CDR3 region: CASSPSGISSYNEQFF. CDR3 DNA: TGTGCCAGCAGCCCCAGCGGGATCAGCTCCTACAATGAGCAGTTCTTC.

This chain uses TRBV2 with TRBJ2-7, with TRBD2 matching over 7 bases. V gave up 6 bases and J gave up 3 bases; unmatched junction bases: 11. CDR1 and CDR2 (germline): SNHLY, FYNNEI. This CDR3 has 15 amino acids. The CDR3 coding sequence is TGTGCCAGCAGAGGACTAGACAGCGTTCGCTACGAGCAGTACTTC. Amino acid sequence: CASRGLDSVRYEQYF.

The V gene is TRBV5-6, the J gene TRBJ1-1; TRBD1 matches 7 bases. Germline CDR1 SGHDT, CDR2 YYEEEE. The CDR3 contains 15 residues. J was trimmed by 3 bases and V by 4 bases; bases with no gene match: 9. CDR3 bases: TGTGCCAGCAGCCGGACAGGTCCAGATCACACTGAAGCTTTCTTT. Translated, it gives CASSRTGPDHTEAFF.